The entry below gives a single TCR beta chain sequence along with its context. Its antigen specificity is not known. No much larger clonotype is one base removed from it; base qualities were not supplied. Using the deep immunoSEQ assay, TCR CDR3 regions were amplified from genomic DNA by multiplex PCR. Extracted genomic DNA from each cell subset was distributed evenly across all wells of several immunoSEQ 96-well plates, and each plate was treated as a replicate. For sorted subsets, each replicate PCR was loaded with 200 to 250 ng genomic DNA, equivalent to about 33,000 T cell genomes. Purified libraries were quantified with a Qubit 3.0 fluorometer, sized on a Bioanalyzer 2100, and re-quantified with the KAPA Library Quantification kit. Every immunoSEQ 96-well plate was sequenced on a dedicated single-read 150-cycle Illumina NextSeq 550 flow cell. The authors' analysis ran thus. Because the immunoSEQ output included only junctional sequences and no quality scores, the filtering could not be the same as the filtering used for full-length reads. To assign V/J genes and CDR3, sequences were annotated using PyIR, a Python wrapper for IgBLAST v1.9, with IMGT germline references. Reads with weak V/J assignments (E-value above 1e-6), missing CDR3, stop codons, out-of-frame junctions, or ambiguous translated residues were removed. V3J clonotypes were defined as sequences sharing an identical inferred V gene, J gene, and CDR3 amino acid sequence. Percentage overlap between repertoires was computed as shared unique clonotypes divided by the size of the smaller repertoire. RTK rarefaction, the Chao1 estimator, and Recon v2.1 estimates of unobserved clonotypes were used to assess repertoire richness. For all TCRbeta clonotypes obtained by the gDNA method from four donors, generation probabilities were computed with OLGA. In its TCRdb copy, this immuneACCESS table keeps in-frame sequences only and misses some clones. Where compared with another copy, unresolved V genes explain less than half of these, and the others have no known cause. V and J calls and clone size come straight from that table; D and trimming were deduced from the DNA. Within this sample are more than 2,000,000 clones, with over 90% of them counted one time only. The ten largest clones capture under 0.45% of the sample.

The CDR3 spans 16 residues, from the cysteine through the phenylalanine. Just CDR3 DNA is preserved here, 48 bases in frame from base 1. The junction shows trimming of 5 bases on V and 5 bases on J, and the gene matches do not reach 13 bases of it. According to the germline V gene, CDR1 reads ENHRY and CDR2 reads SYGVKD. The donors were healthy, HIV-negative adults with no recently reported acute infections or vaccinations. Every donor was a Caucasian adult residing in Nashville, Tennessee, USA. Magnetic negative selection was used to enrich CD4+ T cells, after which naive cells were positively selected on CD45RA and the negative fraction became the memory subset. Blood was collected by leukapheresis, and PBMCs were isolated by Ficoll-Histopaque density gradient centrifugation and then cryopreserved in liquid nitrogen vapor phase. Purity and quantity of every magnetically sorted T cell population were checked by analytical flow cytometry. Genomic DNA was isolated from each sorted fraction and quantified by UV absorbance on a Nanodrop 2000c.

This record comes from a study of shared clonotypes between healthy human individuals (dated by TCRdb to between 2020 and 2021). General notes on the study: A few men and two women, aged 18 to 49 years, made up the cohort. For each donor, CD4 naive and CD4 memory were each run on three plates, CD8 naive on two plates, and CD8 memory on one plate. The study deeply sequenced blood TCR repertoires of several healthy adults to estimate repertoire size and the extent of clonotype sharing between individuals. To increase sequencing depth and limit assay-specific biases, TCR repertoire library preparation and sequencing were carried out by different laboratories using diverse techniques. Per donor, leukapheresis produced somewhere between about 0.94 and 10 billion PBMCs.

Results and caveats for the whole study, not just this receptor: Sharing across a handful of donors was observed for around 4.8% of naive CD4, less than 4% of naive CD8, 2% to 2.5% of memory CD4, and about 0.4% of memory CD8 clonotypes. Estimated clonotype richness was generally larger for naive than for memory subsets. Pairwise subsampling led to the expectation that sequencing depth would affect the degree of clonotype sharing among donors. Higher generation probabilities were observed for clonotypes shared by all four sorted-subset donors than for non-shared clonotypes. The small number of donors limited the genetic and exposure-history diversity represented. Incomplete sequencing was indicated by rarefaction of sorted-subset datasets, despite the large sequencing depth. Only blood was sampled, and tissue TCR repertoires likely differ from those in blood.

The specimen sequenced was naive CD4+ T cells from PBMCs. What this sample's cell subset or site label stands for: CD45RA+ positively selected. The chain is made from TRBV10-3 and TRBJ2-7; the junction holds 9 bases that match TRBD2. This clonotype originated in a man aged 18 to 35 in good health. Some clones in this sample may be carry-over from other donors' samples. The nucleotides read TGTGCCATCAGTCCCTGGTTAGCGGGAGCAGTTAACGAGCAGTACTTC. Protein translation: CAISPWLAGAVNEQYF.